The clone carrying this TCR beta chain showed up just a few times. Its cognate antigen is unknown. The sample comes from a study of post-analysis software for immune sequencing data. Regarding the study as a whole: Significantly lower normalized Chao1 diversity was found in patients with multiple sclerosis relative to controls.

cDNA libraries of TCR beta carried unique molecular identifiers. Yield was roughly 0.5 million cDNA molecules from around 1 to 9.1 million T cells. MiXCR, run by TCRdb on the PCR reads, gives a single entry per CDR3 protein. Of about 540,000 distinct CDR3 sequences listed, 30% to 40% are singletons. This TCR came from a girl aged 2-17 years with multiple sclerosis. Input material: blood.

CDR3 DNA: TGCAGTGCTAGAGATAAGGACAGGGAATACGAGCAGTACTTC. Protein product: CSARDKDREYEQYF. This rearrangement joins TRBV20-1 to TRBJ2-7; TRBD1 matches at 8 bases. The CDR3 covers 14 residues. Trimming at V came to 0 bases and at J to 4 bases, leaving 5 bases not matched to a gene. From germline, CDR1 is DFQATT and CDR2 SNEGSKA (reference sequence).